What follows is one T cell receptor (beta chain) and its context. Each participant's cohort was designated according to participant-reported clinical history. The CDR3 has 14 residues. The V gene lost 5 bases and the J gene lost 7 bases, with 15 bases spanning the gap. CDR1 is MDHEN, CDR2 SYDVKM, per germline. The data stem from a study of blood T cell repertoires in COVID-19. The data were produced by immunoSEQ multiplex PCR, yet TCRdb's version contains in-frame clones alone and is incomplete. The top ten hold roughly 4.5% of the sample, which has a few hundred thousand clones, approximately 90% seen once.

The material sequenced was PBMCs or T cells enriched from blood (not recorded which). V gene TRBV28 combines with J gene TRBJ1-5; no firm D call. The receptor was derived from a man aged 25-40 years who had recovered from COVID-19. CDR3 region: CASSVGRREQPQHF. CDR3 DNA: TGTGCCAGCAGTGTTGGACGGCGGGAGCAGCCCCAGCATTTT.